This T cell receptor (beta chain) was profiled in a study of cytomegalovirus exposure and HLA in healthy donors. The PCR contained 60 Vbeta and 13 Jbeta primers. TCRdb's table, derived via immunoSEQ multiplex PCR, lists solely in-frame clones and lacks some. The sample is made up of 70,000 or so clones, and the top ten hold roughly 2.7% of it. Per germline, CDR1 SEHNR and CDR2 FQNEAQ (reference sequence). Trimming left V 4 bases short and J 6 bases short, with 12 bases between. CDR3 length: 14 residues. This receptor was taken from a man aged 40-49 years in good health and CMV-seronegative. The chain carries TRBV7-9 and TRBJ2-2; no clear D gene. Sequenced material: PBMCs. The CDR3 DNA reads TGTGCCAGCAGCTCAAATAGGAGAGCCGGGGAGCTGTTTTTT. Translating it yields CASSSNRRAGELFF.